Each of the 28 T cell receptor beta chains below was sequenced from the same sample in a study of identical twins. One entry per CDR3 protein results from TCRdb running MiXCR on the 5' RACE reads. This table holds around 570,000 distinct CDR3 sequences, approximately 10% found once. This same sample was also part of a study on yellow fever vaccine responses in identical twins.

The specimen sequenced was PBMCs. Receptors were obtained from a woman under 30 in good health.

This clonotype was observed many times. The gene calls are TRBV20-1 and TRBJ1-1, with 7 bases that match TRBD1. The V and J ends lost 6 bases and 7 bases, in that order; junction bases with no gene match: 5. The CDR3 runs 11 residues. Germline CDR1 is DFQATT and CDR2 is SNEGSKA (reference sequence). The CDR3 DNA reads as TGCAGTGCCGGTGGACAGGTTGAAGCTTTCTTT. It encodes CSAGGQVEAFF.

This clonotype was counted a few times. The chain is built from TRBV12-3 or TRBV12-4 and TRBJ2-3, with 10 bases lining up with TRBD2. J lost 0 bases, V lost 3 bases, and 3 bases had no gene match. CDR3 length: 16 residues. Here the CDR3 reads CASSLGTSASTDTQYF. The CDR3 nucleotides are TGTGCCAGCAGTTTGGGGACTAGCGCCAGCACAGATACGCAGTATTTT.

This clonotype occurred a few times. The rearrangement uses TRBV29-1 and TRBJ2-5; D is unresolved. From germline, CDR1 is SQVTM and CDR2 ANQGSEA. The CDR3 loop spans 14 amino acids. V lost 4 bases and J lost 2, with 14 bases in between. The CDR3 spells CSVGSSAEQETQYF. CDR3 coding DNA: TGCAGCGTTGGGTCCTCGGCAGAACAAGAGACCCAGTACTTC.

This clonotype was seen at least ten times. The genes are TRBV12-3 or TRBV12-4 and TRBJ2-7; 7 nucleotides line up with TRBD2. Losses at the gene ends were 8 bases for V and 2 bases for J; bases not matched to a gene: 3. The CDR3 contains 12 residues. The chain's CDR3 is CASRGRTYEQYF. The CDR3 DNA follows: TGTGCCAGCCGCGGGAGAACCTACGAGCAGTACTTC.

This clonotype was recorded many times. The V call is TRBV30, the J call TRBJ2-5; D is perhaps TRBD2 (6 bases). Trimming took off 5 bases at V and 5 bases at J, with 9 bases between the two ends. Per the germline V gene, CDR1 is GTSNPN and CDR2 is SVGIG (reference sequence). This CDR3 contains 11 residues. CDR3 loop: CAWGRGETQYF. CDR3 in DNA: TGTGCCTGGGGACGGGGGGAGACCCAGTACTTC.

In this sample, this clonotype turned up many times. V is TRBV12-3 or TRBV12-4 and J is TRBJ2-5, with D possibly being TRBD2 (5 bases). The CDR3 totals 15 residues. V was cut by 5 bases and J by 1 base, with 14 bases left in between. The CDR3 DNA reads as TGTGCCAGCAGTCGGCTTAGCGCCATCCAAGAGACCCAGTACTTC. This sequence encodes CASSRLSAIQETQYF.

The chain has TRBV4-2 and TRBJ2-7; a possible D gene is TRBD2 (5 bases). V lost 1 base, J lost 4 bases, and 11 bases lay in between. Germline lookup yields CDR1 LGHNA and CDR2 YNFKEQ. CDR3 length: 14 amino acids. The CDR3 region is CASSQVLAPYEQYF. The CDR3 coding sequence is TGTGCCAGCAGCCAAGTGCTAGCACCGTACGAGCAGTACTTC.

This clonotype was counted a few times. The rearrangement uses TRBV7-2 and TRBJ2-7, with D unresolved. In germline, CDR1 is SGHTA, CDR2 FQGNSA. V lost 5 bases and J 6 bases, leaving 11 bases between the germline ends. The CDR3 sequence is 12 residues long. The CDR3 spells CASSPSWSEQYF. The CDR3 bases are TGTGCCAGCAGCCCCTCCTGGTCCGAGCAGTACTTC.

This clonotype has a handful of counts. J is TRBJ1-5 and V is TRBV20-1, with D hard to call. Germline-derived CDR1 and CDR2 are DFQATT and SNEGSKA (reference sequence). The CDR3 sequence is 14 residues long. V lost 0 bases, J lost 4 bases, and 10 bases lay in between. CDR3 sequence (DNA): TGCAGTGCTAGAGATTCGGGTACGAATCAGCCCCAGCATTTT. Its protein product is CSARDSGTNQPQHF.

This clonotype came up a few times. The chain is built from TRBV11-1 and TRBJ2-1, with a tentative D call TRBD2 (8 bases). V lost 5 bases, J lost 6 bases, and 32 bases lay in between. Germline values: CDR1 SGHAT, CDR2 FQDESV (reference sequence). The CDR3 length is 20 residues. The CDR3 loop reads CASSHPDREKTGGPPNEQFF. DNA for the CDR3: TGTGCCAGCAGCCACCCCGACAGGGAAAAGACGGGAGGGCCCCCCAATGAGCAGTTCTTC.

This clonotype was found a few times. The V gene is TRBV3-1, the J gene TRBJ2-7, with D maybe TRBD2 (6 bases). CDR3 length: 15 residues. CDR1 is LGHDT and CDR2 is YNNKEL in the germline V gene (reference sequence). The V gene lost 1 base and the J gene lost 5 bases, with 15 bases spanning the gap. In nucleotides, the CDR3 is TGTGCCAGCAGCCAAGCGCACGGGAGAGTCAACGAGCAGTACTTC. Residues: CASSQAHGRVNEQYF.

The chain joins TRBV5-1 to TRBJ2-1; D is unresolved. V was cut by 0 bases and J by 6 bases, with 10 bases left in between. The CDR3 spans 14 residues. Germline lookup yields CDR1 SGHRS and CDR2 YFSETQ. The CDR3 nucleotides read TGCGCCAGCAGCTTGGCCGACCTAACCAATGAGCAGTTCTTC. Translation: CASSLADLTNEQFF.

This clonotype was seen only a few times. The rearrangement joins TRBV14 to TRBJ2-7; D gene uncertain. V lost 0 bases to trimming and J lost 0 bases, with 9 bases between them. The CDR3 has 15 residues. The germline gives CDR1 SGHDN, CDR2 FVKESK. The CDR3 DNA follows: TGTGCCAGCAGCCAAGAAACCTGGGGCTCCTACGAGCAGTACTTC. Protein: CASSQETWGSYEQYF.

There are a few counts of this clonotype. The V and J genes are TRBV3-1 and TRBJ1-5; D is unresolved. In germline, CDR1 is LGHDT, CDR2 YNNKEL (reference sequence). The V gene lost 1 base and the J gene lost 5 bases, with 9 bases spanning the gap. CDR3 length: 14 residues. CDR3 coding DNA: TGTGCCAGCAGCCAAGGGTTACCTTATCAGCCCCAGCATTTT. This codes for CASSQGLPYQPQHF.

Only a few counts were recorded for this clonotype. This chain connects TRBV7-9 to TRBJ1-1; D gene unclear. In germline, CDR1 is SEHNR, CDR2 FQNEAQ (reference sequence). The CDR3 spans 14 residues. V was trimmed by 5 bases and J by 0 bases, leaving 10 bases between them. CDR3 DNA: TGTGCCAGCAGCCCGAGCGGAGTGAACACTGAAGCTTTCTTT. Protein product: CASSPSGVNTEAFF.

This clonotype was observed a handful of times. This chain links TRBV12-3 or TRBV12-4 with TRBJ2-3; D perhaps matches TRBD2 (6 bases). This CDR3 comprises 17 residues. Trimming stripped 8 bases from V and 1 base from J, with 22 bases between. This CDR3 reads CASELRNGRFGTDTQYF. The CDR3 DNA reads TGTGCCAGCGAATTGAGGAACGGGAGATTCGGCACAGATACGCAGTATTTT.

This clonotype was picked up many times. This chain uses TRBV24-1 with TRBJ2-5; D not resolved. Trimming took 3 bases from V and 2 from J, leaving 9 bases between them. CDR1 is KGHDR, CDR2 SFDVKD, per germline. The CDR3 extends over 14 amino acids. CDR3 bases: TGTGCCACCAGTGATCCGAGAGAGCAAGAGACCCAGTACTTC. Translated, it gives CATSDPREQETQYF.

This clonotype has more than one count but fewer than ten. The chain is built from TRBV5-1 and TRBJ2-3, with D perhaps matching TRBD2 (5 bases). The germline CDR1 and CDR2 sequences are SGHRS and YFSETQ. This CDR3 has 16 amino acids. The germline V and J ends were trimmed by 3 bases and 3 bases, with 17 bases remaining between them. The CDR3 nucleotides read TGCGCCAGCAGCTCCCCCATAGCGTGGGATACAGATACGCAGTATTTT. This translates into CASSSPIAWDTDTQYF.

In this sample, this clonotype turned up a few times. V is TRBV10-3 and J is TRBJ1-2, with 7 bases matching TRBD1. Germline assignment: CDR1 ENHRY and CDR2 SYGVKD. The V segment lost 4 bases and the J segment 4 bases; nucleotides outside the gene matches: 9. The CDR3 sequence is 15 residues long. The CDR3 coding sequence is TGTGCCATCAGTGGCGCTACAGGGGTCGGCTATGGCTACACCTTC. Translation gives CAISGATGVGYGYTF.

CDR3 region: CASSLGPVGEKLFF. The CDR3 DNA is TGTGCCAGCAGCTTAGGTCCGGTTGGGGAAAAACTGTTTTTT. The chain recombines TRBV7-9 with TRBJ1-4; no clear D gene. V lost 1 base to trimming and J lost 8 bases, with 11 bases between them. The length of the CDR3 is 14 residues. Germline V gives CDR1 SEHNR, CDR2 FQNEAQ (reference sequence).

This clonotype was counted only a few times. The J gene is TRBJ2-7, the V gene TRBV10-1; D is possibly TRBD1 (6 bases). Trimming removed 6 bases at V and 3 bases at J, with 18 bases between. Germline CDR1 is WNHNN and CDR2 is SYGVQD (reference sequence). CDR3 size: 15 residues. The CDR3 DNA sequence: TGCGCCAGCAGCGACGACAGGACCTCCTTCTACGAGCAGTACTTC. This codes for CASSDDRTSFYEQYF.

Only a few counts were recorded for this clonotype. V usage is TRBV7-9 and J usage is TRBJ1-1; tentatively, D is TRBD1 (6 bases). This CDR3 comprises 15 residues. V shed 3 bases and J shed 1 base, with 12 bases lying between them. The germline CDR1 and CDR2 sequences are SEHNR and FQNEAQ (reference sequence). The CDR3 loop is CASSFDRTWNTEAFF. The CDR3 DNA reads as TGTGCCAGCAGCTTCGACAGGACTTGGAACACTGAAGCTTTCTTT.

CDR3 nucleotide sequence: TGTGCCAGCAGGGGATCGTTTCGTGGAGGATACAATGAGCAGTTCTTC. This encodes CASRGSFRGGYNEQFF. The chain combines TRBV6-2 or TRBV6-3 with TRBJ2-1, with a possible D match to TRBD2 (5 bases). Trimming stripped 6 bases from V and 4 bases from J, with 19 bases between. Germline assignment: CDR1 MNHEY and CDR2 SVGEGT. The CDR3 loop spans 16 amino acids.

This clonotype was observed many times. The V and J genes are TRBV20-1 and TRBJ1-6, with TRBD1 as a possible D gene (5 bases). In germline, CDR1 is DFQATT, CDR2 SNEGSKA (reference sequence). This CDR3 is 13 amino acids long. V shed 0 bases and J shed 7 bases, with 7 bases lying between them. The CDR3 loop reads CSARDRENSPLHF. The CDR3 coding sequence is TGCAGTGCTAGAGACAGGGAGAATTCACCCCTCCACTTT.

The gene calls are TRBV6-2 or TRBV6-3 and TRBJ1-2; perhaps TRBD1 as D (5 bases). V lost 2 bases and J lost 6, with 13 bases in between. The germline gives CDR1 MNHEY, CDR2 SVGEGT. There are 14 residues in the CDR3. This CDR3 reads CASSYSGRVNGYTF. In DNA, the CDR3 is TGTGCCAGCAGTTACAGCGGCAGGGTCAATGGCTACACCTTC.

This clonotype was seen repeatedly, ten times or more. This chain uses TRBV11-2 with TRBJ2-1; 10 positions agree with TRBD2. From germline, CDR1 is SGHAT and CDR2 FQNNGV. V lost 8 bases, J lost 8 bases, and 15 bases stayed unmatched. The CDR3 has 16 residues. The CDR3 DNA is TGTGCCAGCTCGATCGGAGCGGGGGGGCCTTATGATGAGCAGTTCTTC. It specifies CASSIGAGGPYDEQFF. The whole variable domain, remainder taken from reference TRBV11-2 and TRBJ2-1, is EAGVAQSPRYKIIEKRQSVAFWCNPISGHATLYWYQQILGQGPKLLIQFQNNGVVDDSQLPKDRFSAERLKGVDSTLKIQPAKLEDSAVYLCASSIGAGGPYDEQFFGPGTRLTVL.

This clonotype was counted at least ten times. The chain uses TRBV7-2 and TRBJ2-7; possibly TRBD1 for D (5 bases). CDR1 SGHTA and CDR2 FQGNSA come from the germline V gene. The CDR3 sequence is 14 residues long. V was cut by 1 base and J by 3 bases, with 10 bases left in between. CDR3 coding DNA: TGTGCCAGCAGCTTAGGGGCAGGGTTCTACGAGCAGTACTTC. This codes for CASSLGAGFYEQYF.

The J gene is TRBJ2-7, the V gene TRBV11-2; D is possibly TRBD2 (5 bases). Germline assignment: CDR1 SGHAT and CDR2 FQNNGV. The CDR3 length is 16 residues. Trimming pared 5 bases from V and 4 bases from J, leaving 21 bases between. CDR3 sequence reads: CASSPLVSPSFYEQYF. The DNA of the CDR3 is TGTGCCAGCAGCCCACTAGTTTCCCCGTCATTTTACGAGCAGTACTTC.